This T cell receptor (beta chain) was recorded in a study of radiotherapy plus CTLA-4 blockade in lung cancer. In the study overall: Objective responses were recorded in around 18% of patients, with disease control recorded in 25% to 35%.

This clone is deemed medium-sized. The antigen is unknown. The CDR3 is 13 residues long. Per the germline V gene, CDR1 is SNHLY and CDR2 is FYNNEI. Trimming pared 1 base from V and 5 bases from J, leaving 8 bases between. Findings of the study overall: According to reports, early shifts in blood T cell clones, alongside interferon-beta, forecast response most accurately.

Ipilimumab CTLA-4 blockade and focal radiation were given to patients with chemo-refractory metastatic non-small-cell lung cancer. Profiled with immunoSEQ multiplex PCR; TCRdb holds only in-frame clones, not every one. The data contain tens of thousands of clones, approximately 76% of them seen just once; the ten biggest clones take up roughly 15%. The rearrangement links TRBV2 to TRBJ1-2; D gene ambiguous. The sample was peripheral blood, taken from a patient treated with radiotherapy plus ipilimumab. The TCR comes from a human donor with non-small cell lung cancer whose response to radiotherapy plus ipilimumab could not be evaluated. Some clones in this sample may be carry-over from other donors' samples. In DNA form, the CDR3 reads TGTGCCAGCAGTGAAGAGGGCGGGTATGGCTACACCTTC. Its protein product is CASSEEGGYGYTF.